This T cell receptor beta chain was captured in a study of T-cell memory formation after mild COVID-19. Study-wide background: TCR clusters were mostly donor specific. Points from the study as a whole: The appearance of some responding clones in pre-infection memory suggested that cross-reactive memory joined. Day 37-peaking second-wave clones had unconfirmed SARS-CoV-2 specificity.

Each CDR3 protein is one row after TCRdb ran MiXCR on the 5' RACE reads. The table lists roughly 80,000 distinct CDR3 sequences, roughly 25% of them singletons, with roughly 39% in the top ten. With 6 bases clipped from V and 6 bases from J, the junction kept 4 bases outside the gene matches. The CDR3 has 13 residues. Germline V gene lookup returns CDR1 WNHNN and CDR2 SYGVQD (reference sequence). This clonotype was observed a handful of times. Its antigen is not identified. The sequencing sample was made of PBMCs or a T cell subset sorted from them (not recorded which). The receptor was derived from a man between 18 and 29 years old who had mild COVID-19 (a few samples of this study predate the infection). Cell type and time point are not known. This chain links TRBV10-1 with TRBJ2-3; 9 bases map to TRBD2. The CDR3 DNA follows: TGCGCCAGCAGAGGTAGCGGGGGTGATACGCAGTATTTT. Amino acid sequence: CASRGSGGDTQYF.